Following are 32 T cell receptor beta chains from one sample sequenced in a study of OX40 agonist ivuxolimab in advanced cancers. Sequencing used immunoSEQ multiplex PCR; TCRdb keeps in-frame clones, though not all of them. The data show under 95,000 clones, over 65% seen once. The sequenced sample was CD4+ or CD8+ T cells sorted from blood, obtained in a trial of the OX40 agonist ivuxolimab. The receptors come from an adult with an advanced solid tumor such as melanoma, head and neck, liver or kidney cancer.

The V and J genes are TRBV7-2 and TRBJ2-7; maybe TRBD2 (6 bases). This CDR3 spans 12 amino acids. The V gene lost 3 bases and the J gene lost 7 bases, with 10 bases spanning the gap. Germline assignment: CDR1 SGHTA and CDR2 FQGNSA. CDR3 loop: CASSFGGKEQYF. The CDR3 DNA sequence: TGTGCCAGCAGCTTCGGGGGTAAGGAGCAGTACTTC.

The genes are TRBV6-1 and TRBJ1-5; D is undetermined. The CDR3 runs 12 residues. Trimming cost V 0 bases and J 6 bases, with 3 bases left between them. Germline values: CDR1 MNHNS, CDR2 SASEGT. This CDR3 reads CASSEAGQPQHF. The DNA for the CDR3 is TGTGCCAGCAGTGAAGCGGGTCAGCCCCAGCATTTT.

This chain uses TRBV2 with TRBJ2-1; 7 bases line up with TRBD1. The trim removed 7 bases at V and 3 bases at J, leaving 9 bases unmatched. The germline gives CDR1 SNHLY, CDR2 FYNNEI. CDR3 length equals 15 residues. CDR3 residues: CASTLGTASYNEQFF. In nucleotides, the CDR3 is TGTGCCAGCACCTTAGGGACAGCCAGCTACAATGAGCAGTTCTTC.

V gene TRBV5-1 combines with J gene TRBJ1-3; D ambiguous. CDR1 and CDR2 (germline): SGHRS, YFSETQ. CDR3 length: 15 amino acids. Between the trimmed V and J ends, which lost 1 base and 1 base, there was a span of 9 bases. The CDR3 loop reads CASSLSAQSGNTIYF. In DNA, the CDR3 is TGCGCCAGCAGCTTGTCGGCGCAGTCTGGAAACACCATATATTTT.

This sequence joins TRBV6-1 and TRBJ2-7; the D is unclear. This CDR3 has 11 residues. V lost 4 bases and J 2 bases, leaving 3 bases between the germline ends. Per the germline V gene, CDR1 is MNHNS and CDR2 is SASEGT. The CDR3 region is CASSAAYEQYF. The CDR3 coding sequence is TGTGCCAGCAGTGCGGCCTACGAGCAGTACTTC.

The rearrangement links TRBV5-6 to TRBJ1-6; no clear D gene. The CDR3 has 16 residues. Trimming shortened V by 1 base and J by 0 bases, and 8 bases separated the two germline ends. Per the germline V gene, CDR1 is SGHDT and CDR2 is YYEEEE. The DNA for the CDR3 is TGTGCCAGCAGCTTGAGTAAGAGCTCCTATAATTCACCCCTCCACTTT. It is translated as CASSLSKSSYNSPLHF.

The rearrangement uses TRBV27 and TRBJ2-2; 8 nucleotides align to TRBD1. Unmatched junction bases numbered 9, after V lost 5 bases and J lost 1 base. The CDR3 is made up of 17 amino acids. Germline V gene lookup returns CDR1 MNHEY and CDR2 SMNVEV (reference sequence). Here the CDR3 reads CASSGGRTGRNTGELFF. CDR3 nucleotide sequence: TGTGCCAGCAGTGGGGGCCGGACAGGGAGGAACACCGGGGAGCTGTTTTTT.

The chain uses TRBV7-2 and TRBJ1-2; D may be TRBD1 (6 bases). The CDR3 loop spans 13 amino acids. CDR1 and CDR2 (germline): SGHTA, FQGNSA. Between the trimmed V and J ends, which lost 1 base and 9 bases, there was a span of 12 bases. This CDR3 reads CASSLGEGGSYTF. CDR3 coding DNA: TGTGCCAGCAGCTTAGGCGAGGGGGGCAGCTACACCTTC.

The rearrangement joins TRBV5-4 to TRBJ2-3, with TRBD1 identical over 7 bases. With 5 bases clipped from V and 8 bases from J, the junction kept 14 bases outside the gene matches. The CDR3 has 15 amino acids. In germline, CDR1 is SGHNT, CDR2 YYREEE (reference sequence). The CDR3 is CASSYGQVEAGTQYF. The CDR3 bases are TGTGCCAGCAGTTACGGACAGGTCGAGGCGGGTACGCAGTATTTT.

The V and J genes are TRBV7-5 and TRBJ1-5; TRBD1 is taken as the D call from the table, unchecked against the DNA. TRBV7-5 is labeled a pseudogene. The CDR3 length is 16 residues. This CDR3 reads CARSLTGQGEHQPQHF. The CDR3 bases are TGTGCCAGAAGCTTAACAGGACAGGGGGAACATCAGCCCCAGCATTTT.

The rearrangement uses TRBV19 and TRBJ1-2, with D perhaps TRBD1 (6 bases). This CDR3 is 12 amino acids long. Germline V CDR1 and CDR2: LNHDA, SQIVND (reference sequence). V was trimmed by 4 bases and J by 8 bases, leaving 11 bases between them. The chain's CDR3 is CASSNRARGYTF. The CDR3 DNA sequence: TGTGCCAGTAGTAACAGGGCTCGGGGCTACACCTTC. Based on the CDR3 plus reference TRBV19 and TRBJ1-2, the full variable domain is DGGITQSPKYLFRKEGQNVTLSCEQNLNHDAMYWYRQDPGQGLRLIYYSQIVNDFQKGDIAEGYSVSREKKESFPLTVTSAQKNPTAFYLCASSNRARGYTFGSGTRLTVV.

This chain uses TRBV5-1 with TRBJ1-3; no firm D call. The V gene's germline CDR1 is SGHRS and CDR2 YFSETQ. Trimming took 0 bases from V and 0 from J, leaving 10 bases between them. The CDR3 has 16 residues. CDR3 sequence reads: CASSLDVVASGNTIYF. In DNA, the CDR3 is TGCGCCAGCAGCTTGGACGTCGTCGCCTCTGGAAACACCATATATTTT.

The rearrangement joins TRBV7-9 to TRBJ2-2; 9 bases map to TRBD1. The junction had 14 bases not matched to a gene; V was cut back by 7 bases and J by 2 bases. This CDR3 has 18 residues. Germline-derived CDR1 and CDR2 are SEHNR and FQNEAQ (reference sequence). In nucleotides, the CDR3 is TGTGCCAGCATCCCCAGCGGAAGGGGACAGGGAAACACCGGGGAGCTGTTTTTT. Its translation: CASIPSGRGQGNTGELFF.

This clone was recorded only once. The chain carries TRBV30 and TRBJ1-5, with a possible D match to TRBD1 (5 bases). V shed 7 bases and J shed 5 bases, with 12 bases lying between them. Germline CDR1 GTSNPN, CDR2 SVGIG (reference sequence). The CDR3 consists of 12 residues. The CDR3 is CAFRQKHQPQHF. CDR3 bases: TGTGCCTTCAGACAGAAGCATCAGCCCCAGCATTTT.

This clone appeared a single time. The chain combines TRBV7-9 with TRBJ2-3; D possibly uses TRBD1 or TRBD2 (6 bases each). Germline CDR1 is SEHNR and CDR2 is FQNEAQ (reference sequence). The length of the CDR3 is 18 residues. V shed 2 bases and J shed 5 bases, with 23 bases lying between them. CDR3 coding DNA: TGTGCCAGCAGCTTATCAGGGACGGGGGCGCAGAATGAAGATACGCAGTATTTT. Its translation is CASSLSGTGAQNEDTQYF. The full variable domain, completed using reference TRBV7-9 and TRBJ2-3, is DTGVSQNPRHKITKRGQNVTFRCDPISEHNRLYWYRQTLGQGPEFLTYFQNEAQLEKSRLLSDRFSAERPKGSFSTLEIQRTEQGDSAMYLCASSLSGTGAQNEDTQYFGPGTRLTVL.

The V gene is TRBV18, the J gene TRBJ2-1, with 7 bases identical to TRBD1. The germline CDR1 and CDR2 sequences are KGHSH and LQKENI. V shed 3 bases and J 7 bases; nucleotides not matched to a gene: 6. The CDR3 totals 14 residues. This CDR3 is CASSPFTGENEQFF. CDR3 in DNA: TGTGCCAGCTCACCTTTTACAGGGGAAAATGAGCAGTTCTTC.

The J gene is TRBJ1-1, the V gene TRBV27, with D unclear. CDR3 length equals 16 residues. Germline V gives CDR1 MNHEY, CDR2 SMNVEV (reference sequence). Trimming shortened V by 3 bases and J by 7 bases, and 21 bases separated the two germline ends. The chain's CDR3 is CASSFMARLGEIEAFF. The CDR3 nucleotides are TGTGCCAGCAGTTTCATGGCCAGGCTCGGCGAAATTGAAGCTTTCTTT.

About this clone: Other nucleotide sequences from this sample produce the same CDR3. The rearrangement joins TRBV28 to TRBJ1-5; 9 nucleotides match TRBD1. CDR3 length: 15 amino acids. Germline trimming cut 3 bases from V and 7 bases from J; bases unmatched to any gene: 7. Germline V CDR1 and CDR2: MDHEN, SYDVKM. The DNA for the CDR3 is TGTGCCAGCAGTTTTGGGGGACAGGGAAACCAGCCCCAGCATTTT. This translates into CASSFGGQGNQPQHF.

V is TRBV7-2 and J is TRBJ1-1; D possibly corresponds to TRBD1 (5 bases). Trimming removed 4 bases from V and 3 bases from J, with 9 bases in between. Germline V gene data show CDR1 as SGHTA and CDR2 as FQGNSA. The CDR3 sequence is 13 residues long. The CDR3 DNA sequence: TGTGCCAGCAGCTCGAGGGGCTACACTGAAGCTTTCTTT. Translated: CASSSRGYTEAFF.

V gene TRBV7-2 combines with J gene TRBJ2-2; D is perhaps TRBD1 (6 bases). CDR1 SGHTA and CDR2 FQGNSA come from the germline V gene. The CDR3 spans 15 residues. V was cut by 3 bases and J by 2 bases, with 10 bases left in between. In DNA form, the CDR3 reads TGTGCCAGCAGCTTGATGGACAGCAACACCGGGGAGCTGTTTTTT. It is translated as CASSLMDSNTGELFF.

The chain has TRBV6-1 and TRBJ2-3; 9 positions match TRBD2. The CDR3 spans 14 residues. Germline CDR1 is MNHNS and CDR2 is SASEGT. V lost 11 bases and J lost 3; bases outside the gene matches: 9. In DNA, the CDR3 is TGTGCCCAGGGGGAGCGGGGGGTAACAGATACGCAGTATTTT. Translation gives CAQGERGVTDTQYF.

The chain couples TRBV9 to TRBJ2-7; 7 bases fit TRBD1. The CDR3 contains 18 residues. V lost 0 bases and J lost 3; bases outside the gene matches: 15. The germline V gene encodes CDR1 SGDLS and CDR2 YYNGEE. The CDR3 bases are TGTGCCAGCAGCGTAGGTTCCCGGGACAGCTCCCCTAACTACGAGCAGTACTTC. Translated: CASSVGSRDSSPNYEQYF.

The V and J genes are TRBV6-6 and TRBJ2-7, with 7 bases lining up with TRBD2. The CDR3 is 14 amino acids. Germline V CDR1 and CDR2: MNHNY, SVGAGI (reference sequence). Trimming cost V 0 bases and J 2 bases; bases outside gene matches: 1. The DNA for the CDR3 is TGTGCCAGCAGTTACTCAGGGAGGGCCTACGAGCAGTACTTC. Translation gives CASSYSGRAYEQYF.

This clone appeared a few times. The chain links TRBV6-1 to TRBJ2-3; 8 bases map to TRBD1. V was clipped by 6 bases and J by 3 bases; unmatched bases: 5. The CDR3 is 14 residues long. Germline V CDR1 and CDR2: MNHNS, SASEGT. CDR3 sequence: CASRDRGLTDTQYF. DNA of the CDR3: TGTGCCAGCAGAGACAGGGGATTGACAGATACGCAGTATTTT.

The chain has TRBV19 and TRBJ1-5, with a tentative D call TRBD1 (6 bases). The CDR3 contains 15 residues. The germline V gene has CDR1 LNHDA and CDR2 SQIVND (reference sequence). With 1 base removed from V and 6 bases from J, the gap between germline ends came to 13 bases. This CDR3 is CASSIVSPGAQPQHF. Here the CDR3 DNA reads TGTGCCAGTAGTATAGTTAGTCCAGGGGCTCAGCCCCAGCATTTT.

This chain joins TRBV7-3 and TRBJ2-5, with a weak D call TRBD2 (6 bases). V was shortened by 0 bases and J by 2 bases, with 10 bases between the two germline ends. The CDR3 contains 15 residues. From germline, CDR1 is SGHTA and CDR2 FQGTGA. The CDR3 DNA reads TGTGCCAGCAGCTTAACGACGGGACTTCAAGAGACCCAGTACTTC. This gives the protein CASSLTTGLQETQYF.

V is TRBV10-3 and J is TRBJ1-2; unclear D gene. Trimming left V 3 bases short and J 7 bases short, with 18 bases between. This CDR3 has 15 residues. Looked up from germline, CDR1 is ENHRY and CDR2 is SYGVKD. The CDR3 nucleotides are TGTGCCATCAGTGAAACGGGAACGACTTCTGTTGGCTACACCTTC. Translated: CAISETGTTSVGYTF.

This clone was observed a single time. The CDR3, as DNA: TGCGCCAGCAGCCAAGGAGGCGGGAACACTGAAGCTTTCTTT. Translation gives CASSQGGGNTEAFF. This chain joins TRBV4-3 and TRBJ1-1; D gene uncertain. The CDR3 totals 14 residues. CDR1 LGHNA and CDR2 YSLEER come from the germline V gene. Between the trimmed V and J ends, which lost 1 base and 1 base, there was a span of 7 bases.

The V call is TRBV30, the J call TRBJ1-1; no firm D call. Germline assignment: CDR1 GTSNPN and CDR2 SVGIG (reference sequence). V was clipped by 2 bases and J by 0 bases, with 7 bases between them. This CDR3 has 13 amino acids. CDR3 loop: CAWSPRVNTEAFF. The CDR3 nucleotides read TGTGCCTGGAGTCCCCGGGTGAACACTGAAGCTTTCTTT.

V and J are TRBV6-6 and TRBJ1-4, with 9 bases fitting TRBD1. V trimming: 6 bases; J trimming: 8 bases; junction bases outside the gene matches: 7. The CDR3 is made up of 14 amino acids. Germline V gene data show CDR1 as MNHNY and CDR2 as SVGAGI (reference sequence). The CDR3 reads CASRRTGENEKLFF. Here the CDR3 DNA reads TGTGCCAGCAGAAGGACAGGGGAGAACGAAAAACTGTTTTTT.

The table lists this clone with a few counts. The chain employs TRBV2 and TRBJ2-1; no definite D call. With 5 bases removed from V and 9 bases from J, the gap between germline ends came to 11 bases. This CDR3 is 12 amino acids long. Germline V CDR1 and CDR2: SNHLY, FYNNEI. The CDR3 DNA is TGTGCCAGCAGTTACTCTAGTGGTGAGCAGTTCTTC. Amino acids: CASSYSSGEQFF.

The chain is built from TRBV7-2 and TRBJ1-4, with D perhaps matching TRBD1 (5 bases). This CDR3 comprises 15 residues. CDR1 is SGHTA and CDR2 is FQGNSA in the germline V gene. V was shortened by 1 base and J by 6 bases, with 12 bases between the two germline ends. CDR3 loop: CASSLVEGSHEKLFF. CDR3 DNA: TGTGCCAGCAGCTTAGTAGAGGGGAGTCATGAAAAACTGTTTTTT.